Presented here are 21 T cell receptor beta chains from one specimen sequenced in a study of cytomegalovirus exposure and HLA in healthy donors. With 60 Vbeta and 13 Jbeta primers, the PCR was carried out. Using immunoSEQ multiplex PCR, the repertoire was profiled, and TCRdb retains in-frame clones only, with some absent. The sample includes about 40,000 clones, 68% of them seen just once. Material for sequencing was PBMCs. The receptors shown here come from a man aged 35-49 years in good health and CMV-seronegative.

This chain links TRBV18 with TRBJ1-1; D is unresolved. CDR1 and CDR2 (germline): KGHSH, LQKENI. The CDR3 spans 13 residues. V lost 3 bases to trimming and J lost 5 bases, with 10 bases between them. The CDR3 loop is CASSPDLGTEAFF. The CDR3 nucleotides are TGTGCCAGCTCACCCGACTTGGGTACTGAAGCTTTCTTT.

This chain's CDR3 is CASSFSTGTEAFF. Here the CDR3 DNA reads TGTGCCAGCAGTTTCTCGACAGGGACTGAAGCTTTCTTT. This chain links TRBV27 with TRBJ1-1, with 7 bases matching TRBD1. The germline V gene has CDR1 MNHEY and CDR2 SMNVEV (reference sequence). With 3 bases clipped from V and 5 bases from J, the junction kept 3 bases outside the gene matches. The CDR3 is 13 residues long.

The J gene is TRBJ2-3, the V gene TRBV7-2; D is perhaps TRBD2 (5 bases). Germline CDR1 is SGHTA and CDR2 is FQGNSA. With 1 base removed from V and 1 base from J, the gap between germline ends came to 12 bases. The CDR3 length is 16 residues. The CDR3 here is CASSLGGSKGTDTQYF. CDR3 sequence (DNA): TGTGCCAGCAGCTTAGGAGGGTCGAAGGGCACAGATACGCAGTATTTT.

This chain joins TRBV5-1 and TRBJ2-5, with 16 nucleotides matching TRBD2. V lost 7 bases to trimming and J lost 4 bases; unmatched junction nucleotides: 10. The CDR3 runs 17 residues. Looked up from germline, CDR1 is SGHRS and CDR2 is YFSETQ. The CDR3 loop reads CASHSPGLAGGLETQYF. In nucleotides, the CDR3 is TGCGCCAGCCACTCTCCGGGACTAGCGGGGGGGCTAGAGACCCAGTACTTC.

The rearrangement links TRBV5-1 to TRBJ2-7; no clear D gene. In germline, CDR1 is SGHRS, CDR2 YFSETQ. This CDR3 is 14 amino acids long. V shed 0 bases and J shed 2 bases, with 9 bases lying between them. CDR3 amino acids: CASSLGLQTYEQYF. In nucleotides, the CDR3 is TGCGCCAGCAGCTTGGGACTCCAAACCTACGAGCAGTACTTC.

The chain carries TRBV10-3 and TRBJ1-6; maybe TRBD1 (6 bases). Trimming removed 4 bases at V and 9 bases at J, with 13 bases between. Germline V CDR1 and CDR2: ENHRY, SYGVKD. This CDR3 has 14 amino acids. The CDR3 protein is CAISGTAVGSPLHF. The CDR3 nucleotides read TGTGCCATCAGTGGGACAGCCGTCGGTTCACCCCTCCACTTT.

The genes are TRBV9 and TRBJ1-1, with 7 bases identical to TRBD1. The germline V gene has CDR1 SGDLS and CDR2 YYNGEE. The CDR3 spans 15 residues. With V trimmed by 6 bases and J by 4 bases, 12 bases remained unmatched. The CDR3 region is CASTPRGQGGTEAFF. The CDR3 DNA sequence: TGTGCCAGCACGCCTAGGGGGCAGGGAGGCACTGAAGCTTTCTTT.

The chain joins TRBV28 to TRBJ2-3; D may be TRBD1 (6 bases). Trimming cost V 7 bases and J 2 bases, with 13 bases left between them. Germline CDR1 reads MDHEN; CDR2 reads SYDVKM. The CDR3 consists of 14 residues. In nucleotides, the CDR3 is TGTGCCAGCACTCAGGGGACCTACACAGATACGCAGTATTTT. Protein sequence: CASTQGTYTDTQYF.

The rearrangement uses TRBV29-1 and TRBJ1-1; possibly TRBD1 for D (6 bases). Germline values: CDR1 SQVTM, CDR2 ANQGSEA. The CDR3 extends over 13 amino acids. Between the trimmed V and J ends, which lost 6 bases and 2 bases, there was a span of 13 bases. CDR3 in amino acids: CSVRTAPNTEAFF. DNA for the CDR3: TGCAGCGTGAGGACAGCCCCAAACACTGAAGCTTTCTTT.

The chain is built from TRBV30 and TRBJ1-5; the D is unclear. The CDR3 is 13 amino acids. The V gene's germline CDR1 is GTSNPN and CDR2 SVGIG (reference sequence). Trimming stripped 3 bases from V and 7 bases from J, with 13 bases between. The CDR3 nucleotides read TGTGCCTGGAGCTCCTTTGGGAGGCAGCCCCAGCATTTT. Translating gives CAWSSFGRQPQHF.

The J gene is TRBJ1-3, the V gene TRBV4-2, with D uncertain. V lost 1 base and J lost 0, with 13 bases in between. Germline V gene sequence: CDR1 LGHNA, CDR2 YNFKEQ. The CDR3 extends over 17 amino acids. CDR3 sequence: CASSQATTVVSGNTIYF. The CDR3 bases are TGTGCCAGCAGCCAAGCGACAACCGTTGTCTCTGGAAACACCATATATTTT.

The sample holds a few counts of this clone. This sequence joins TRBV29-1 and TRBJ1-2; D may be TRBD1 (5 bases). Germline CDR1 is SQVTM and CDR2 is ANQGSEA. The V gene lost 3 bases and the J gene lost 4 bases, with 9 bases spanning the gap. CDR3 length: 12 residues. In DNA, the CDR3 is TGCAGCGTTGATGGGGGGTTCTATGGCTACACCTTC. Amino acids: CSVDGGFYGYTF.

This clone turned up a few times. The V call is TRBV6-1, the J call TRBJ1-4; no reliable D call. Trimming removed 7 bases at V and 3 bases at J, with 6 bases between. The germline CDR1 and CDR2 sequences are MNHNS and SASEGT. This CDR3 comprises 12 residues. CDR3 coding DNA: TGTGCCAGCACCCGTGCTAATGAAAAACTGTTTTTT. It codes for CASTRANEKLFF.

The chain links TRBV4-1 to TRBJ2-2; 9 nucleotides align to TRBD2. The CDR3 length is 18 residues. The J segment lost 0 bases and the V segment lost 0 bases, leaving 5 bases of the junction unmatched. Germline CDR1 reads MGHRA; CDR2 reads YSYEKL. The CDR3 is CASSQEPLAGANTGELFF. The CDR3 coding sequence is TGCGCCAGCAGCCAAGAACCCTTAGCGGGGGCGAACACCGGGGAGCTGTTTTTT.

There are a few counts of this clone. The rearrangement uses TRBV4-1 and TRBJ2-5; tentative D call: TRBD2 (6 bases). The CDR3 has 14 residues. V was trimmed by 0 bases and J by 1 base, leaving 6 bases between them. CDR1 MGHRA and CDR2 YSYEKL come from the germline V gene. The CDR3 DNA sequence: TGCGCCAGCAGCCAAGAGGGACTCCAAGAGACCCAGTACTTC. Amino acid sequence: CASSQEGLQETQYF.

The rearrangement uses TRBV19 and TRBJ1-1; no clear D. Germline lookup yields CDR1 LNHDA and CDR2 SQIVND (reference sequence). The CDR3 has 14 amino acids. V lost 7 bases and J 0 bases, leaving 12 bases between the germline ends. CDR3 residues: CASTPDNLNTEAFF. In DNA form, the CDR3 reads TGTGCCAGTACCCCAGACAACCTGAACACTGAAGCTTTCTTT.

J is TRBJ2-7 and V is TRBV6-1; 7 nucleotides line up with TRBD1. Per the germline V gene, CDR1 is MNHNS and CDR2 is SASEGT. After removal of 2 bases from V and 3 bases from J, the junction contained 4 bases not matched to a gene. The CDR3 is made up of 14 amino acids. DNA for the CDR3: TGTGCCAGCAGTGAAATGGGACAGATCTACGAGCAGTACTTC. This translates into CASSEMGQIYEQYF.

The chain joins TRBV5-1 to TRBJ1-5; D is unclear. Germline-derived CDR1 and CDR2 are SGHRS and YFSETQ. The germline V and J ends were trimmed by 0 bases and 5 bases, with 9 bases remaining between them. The CDR3 consists of 14 residues. CDR3 DNA sequence: TGCGCCAGCAGCTTGGGCGACGGGGATCAGCCCCAGCATTTT. Translation gives CASSLGDGDQPQHF.

The chain links TRBV7-3 to TRBJ1-6, with 7 bases lining up with TRBD1. CDR1 and CDR2 from the germline V gene are SGHTA and FQGTGA. V shed 4 bases and J 7 bases; nucleotides not matched to a gene: 4. This CDR3 is 14 amino acids long. The CDR3 DNA sequence: TGTGCCAGCAGCTCGACAGGGAAAAATTCACCCCTCCACTTT. It yields the protein CASSSTGKNSPLHF.

This clone was recorded once. The chain uses TRBV7-9 and TRBJ2-1; TRBD2 aligns across 11 bases. Germline-derived CDR1 and CDR2 are SEHNR and FQNEAQ (reference sequence). Trimming took 5 bases from V and 8 from J; bases not matched to a gene: 5. CDR3 length: 14 residues. The CDR3 DNA reads as TGTGCCAGCAGCCTTAGCGGGGGGGCCGATGAGCAGTTCTTC. This gives the protein CASSLSGGADEQFF.

The chain is built from TRBV10-3 and TRBJ2-5; 11 bases are a match to TRBD2. J gave up 1 base and V 2 bases, and 3 bases lay outside the gene matches. In germline, CDR1 is ENHRY, CDR2 SYGVKD. CDR3 length equals 16 residues. CDR3 in amino acids: CAISEGSGGVQETQYF. The DNA of the CDR3 is TGTGCCATCAGTGAGGGTAGCGGGGGGGTCCAAGAGACCCAGTACTTC.